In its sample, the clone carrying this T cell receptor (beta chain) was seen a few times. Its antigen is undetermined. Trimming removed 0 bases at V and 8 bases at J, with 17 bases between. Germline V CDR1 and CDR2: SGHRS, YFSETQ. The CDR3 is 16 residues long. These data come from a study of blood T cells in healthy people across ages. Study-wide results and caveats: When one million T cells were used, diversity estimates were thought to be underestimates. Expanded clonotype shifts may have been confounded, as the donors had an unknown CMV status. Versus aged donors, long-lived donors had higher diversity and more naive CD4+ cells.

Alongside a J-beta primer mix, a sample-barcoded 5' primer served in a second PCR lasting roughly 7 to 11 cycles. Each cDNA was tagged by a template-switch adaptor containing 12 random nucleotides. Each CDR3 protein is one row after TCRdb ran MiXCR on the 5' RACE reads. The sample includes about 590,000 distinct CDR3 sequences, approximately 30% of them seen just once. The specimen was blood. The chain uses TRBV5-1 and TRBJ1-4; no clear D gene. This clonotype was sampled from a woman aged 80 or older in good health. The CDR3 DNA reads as TGCGCCAGCAGCTTGGACGAGGGCCGGGCGGGGGAAAAACTGTTTTTT. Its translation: CASSLDEGRAGEKLFF. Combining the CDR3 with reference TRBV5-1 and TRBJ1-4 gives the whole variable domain KAGVTQTPRYLIKTRGQQVTLSCSPISGHRSVSWYQQTPGQGLQFLFEYFSETQRNKGNFPGRFSGRQFSNSRSEMNVSTLELGDSALYLCASSLDEGRAGEKLFFGSGTQLSVL.